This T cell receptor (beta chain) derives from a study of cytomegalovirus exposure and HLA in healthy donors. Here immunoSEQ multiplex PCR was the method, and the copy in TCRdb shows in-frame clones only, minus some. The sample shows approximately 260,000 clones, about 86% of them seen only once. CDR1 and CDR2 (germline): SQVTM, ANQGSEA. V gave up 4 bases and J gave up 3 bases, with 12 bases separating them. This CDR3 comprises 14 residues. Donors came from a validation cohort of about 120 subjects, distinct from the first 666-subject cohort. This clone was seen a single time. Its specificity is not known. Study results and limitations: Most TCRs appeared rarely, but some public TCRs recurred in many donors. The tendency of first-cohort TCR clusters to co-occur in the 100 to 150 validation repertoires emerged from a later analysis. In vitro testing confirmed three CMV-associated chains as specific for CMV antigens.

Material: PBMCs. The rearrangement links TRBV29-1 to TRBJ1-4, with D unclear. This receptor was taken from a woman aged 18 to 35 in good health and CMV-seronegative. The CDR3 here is CSVVLADPNEKLFF. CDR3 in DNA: TGCAGCGTTGTATTGGCAGATCCTAATGAAAAACTGTTTTTT.